This T cell receptor beta chain was identified in a study of CD8 T cells in ankylosing spondylitis. Study-wide points: What seemed typical of ankylosing spondylitis blood was a TCR beta motif built from roughly eight highly homologous variants.

Note on this clonotype: Its antigen is unidentified.

TCRdb itself ran the 5' RACE reads through MiXCR, one entry per CDR3 protein. The table has under 850,000 distinct CDR3 sequences, 19% seen once. The CDR3 has 14 amino acids. Germline loops: CDR1 MNHEY, CDR2 SMNVEV (reference sequence). V was trimmed by 5 bases and J by 0 bases, leaving 10 bases between them. The clonotype was recovered from a male donor with ankylosing spondylitis. The V and J genes are TRBV27 and TRBJ1-1; D unresolved. The sequencing input was blood, either unsorted or a sorted T cell fraction (not recorded which). The CDR3 nucleotides read TGTGCCAGCAGTGCCGAACGGTTGAACACTGAAGCTTTCTTT. It yields the protein CASSAERLNTEAFF.